The present entry profiles one T cell receptor beta chain with its context. This clonotype was recorded a few times. What antigen it recognizes has not been identified. No much larger clone is present one base from it, and per-base qualities are unavailable. This entry belongs to a study of identical twins (dated by TCRdb to the mid-2010s). With regard to the full study: The study deep-sequenced TCR alpha and beta repertoires from monozygotic twins, unrelated adults of various ages and cord blood to test whether fetal clonotypes persist. Replicate twin experiments were performed at different times using different library preparation protocols to rule out contamination. Here is what the overall study found, with its caveats: Compared with coincidental sharing between unrelated individuals, out-of-frame TCR alpha sequences shared between twins had an excess of sequences with low generation probability. Out-of-frame TCR alpha sharing in monozygotic twins was systematically underestimated by recombination models, whereas sharing between unrelated individuals was in agreement with the recombination models. Zero-insertion analyses could be partly confounded by invariant T cells such as MAIT and iNKT, though diverse VJ usage argued against such confounding for most clonotypes. Because the same donors could not be followed over many years, conclusions were based on cross-sectional statistical analysis. The excess sharing between twins in beta out-of-frame sequences was weaker because fewer shared sequences reduced the signal-to-noise ratio. Fewer insertions were carried by abundant cord blood beta clonotypes, a similar but weaker trend appeared in young adult naive repertoires, and no such trend appeared in memory repertoires.

Clipping removes 5 bases from V and 5 bases from J, with 4 as the unmatched junction base count. Per the germline V gene, MNHNS is the CDR1 and SASEGT is the CDR2. The CDR3 covers 14 residues, taking in both the cysteine and the phenylalanine. Of the read, only the CDR3 DNA is kept; its 42 bases are in frame from base 1. The protocol used for the library was 5' RACE. Sequencing was performed on an Illumina HiSeq 2000. A universal primer binding site was introduced by template switching, and a unique molecular identifier was present in the final cDNA, enabling accurate counting of TCR cDNA molecules. Specific primers in the conserved constant-segment region were used to synthesize first-strand cDNA for TCR alpha and beta chains. To control for contamination, each cDNA library was double barcoded with a SMART-Mk sample barcode plus Illumina barcodes. TruSeq adapter sequences, together with Illumina sample barcodes, were added in two successive PCR steps. TCR alpha and beta cDNA libraries were sequenced on the Illumina HiSeq platform with custom primers. Per the source publication's procedure: MiGEC was used to process raw reads and extract unique molecular identifiers, and MiXCR was used to find CDR3 positions. For each individual, recombination models were inferred using an EM algorithm with the repgenHMM and IGoR tools. Shared clonotype analysis was performed with the tcR package in R, normalizing sharing by the product of cloneset sizes. Out-of-frame nonproductive sequences were analyzed to study raw recombination free of thymic and clonal selection effects. TCRdb reprocessing: public reads trimmed at Q25 with fastp, clones called with MiXCR, in-frame beta chains kept. Every entry covers one CDR3 protein and lists the most common genes and DNA from its rows. The authors' filters were not applied to this entry. For this sample there are about 520,000 distinct CDR3 sequences; roughly a fifth appear just once. Approximately 0.95% of the sample goes to the ten largest clones.

Only healthy Caucasian donors were included. The twin cohort consisted of three pairs of female monozygotic twins, all aged about 18 to 30 years. Positive isolation kits from Invitrogen were used to isolate the CD4+ and CD8+ T cell populations. This same sample was also part of a study on T cells expressing NK-cell markers. Per the second study: Seven to nine donors provided sorted CD3+CD56+NKG2C+, CD3+CD56+NKG2C- and CD3+CD56-NKG2C+ T-cell subsets, whose TCR beta-chain repertoires were profiled. Among the eight sequenced donors, only one was HCMV-seronegative, while the other seven were HCMV-seropositive. To restrict sorting to alphabetaTCR-expressing T cells, an anti-gammadeltaTCR antibody was added in several experiments. In several donors, the dominant CD3+CD56+NKG2C+ clonotypes ranked among the top 10 CD8+ clonotypes, making up about 1.0-7.5% of CD8+ T cells. Those dominant clonotypes were again the most abundant among CD3+CD56-NKG2C+ cells in several donors, at about 25-65%. Whether the expanded NKG2C-expressing T cell clones were specific for HCMV antigens was left unclear. The study sequenced eight donors, all healthy volunteers chosen at random: three men and five women. HCMV serostatus was determined by detecting HCMV-specific IgG in serum with a commercial ELISA kit. Reads were demultiplexed and grouped by UMI with MIGEC, and clonotypes were assembled and quantified with MiTCR. Only TCR cDNA sequences supported by at least two reads were kept to exclude erroneous sequences. The tcR package was used for downstream repertoire analysis, with clonotypes matched between fractions based on CDR3 nucleotide sequence plus V segment. VDJmatch was used to annotate antigen specificity against VDJdb, with one amino acid substitution allowed in CDR3.

The sequenced material came from CD4+ T cells sorted from blood. The chain uses TRBV6-1 and TRBJ2-3; 10 bases in the middle match TRBD2. The clonotype comes from a woman under 30 in good health. CDR3 reads: CASSPSGGRDTQYF. The nucleotide sequence is TGTGCCAGCAGTCCTAGCGGGGGCAGAGATACGCAGTATTTT.